This T cell receptor (beta chain) was identified during a study of control samples from healthy donors and cancer patients. Clones were read by immunoSEQ multiplex PCR, and TCRdb kept only the in-frame ones, dropping some. The table shows 110,000 or so clones, with around nine tenths occurring only once. The CDR3 length is 14 residues. Germline V gives CDR1 ENHRY, CDR2 SYGVKD. The V gene lost 6 bases and the J gene lost 1 base, with 11 bases spanning the gap. The rearrangement uses TRBV10-3 and TRBJ2-3; D not certain. The sample comprised blood. The sequence was obtained from a man between 25 and 39 years old in good health. The DNA of the CDR3 is TGTGCCATCAGCCTTAGCTCCCGCACAGATACGCAGTATTTT. The encoded protein is CAISLSSRTDTQYF.